This T cell receptor beta chain was obtained from a study of T cell repertoires in cytomegalovirus infection. In the study overall: It can be stated that public TCR beta signatures indicated CMV infection as well as a matching HLA type.

Study results and limitations: Totalled public TCR beta family frequency picked out people who carried CMV plus the relevant HLA. There were HLA-C-restricted CMV-specific TCR beta clonotypes dominating the ex vivo response.

This clonotype showed up many times. Its antigen is not identified. Each CDR3 protein gets one entry after TCRdb re-called the reads with MiXCR. The sample includes about 360,000 distinct CDR3 sequences, about a sixth of them seen just once. The CDR3 runs to 14 residues. Trimming pared 5 bases from V and 7 bases from J, leaving 14 bases between. Germline CDR1 is SGHVS and CDR2 is FNYEAQ. Input material: PBMCs. This sequence originates from a human donor in good health (CMV status not recorded). Some clones in this sample may be carry-over from other donors' samples. The chain links TRBV7-6 to TRBJ1-4; D unresolved. For the CDR3, the DNA is TGTGCCAGCAGCCCTCGGCAGGAGGGTGAAAAACTGTTTTTT. Translating gives CASSPRQEGEKLFF.